These 13 T cell receptor beta chains were sequenced from one sample in a study of T cell repertoires in cytomegalovirus infection. Each CDR3 protein gets one entry after TCRdb re-called the reads with MiXCR. The sample consists of about 700,000 distinct CDR3 sequences, around 30% of them appearing once. No antigen has been identified for these receptors. The starting material was cultured PBMCs, obtained from culture after CMV antigen stimulation. The receptors originated from a human donor in good health (CMV status not recorded). Some clones in this sample may be carry-over from other donors' samples.

V is TRBV11-2 and J is TRBJ1-1, with 9 bases aligning to TRBD1. Germline values: CDR1 SGHAT, CDR2 FQNNGV. The CDR3 loop spans 15 amino acids. With V trimmed by 4 bases and J by 5 bases, 8 bases remained unmatched. The CDR3 is CASSSGQGWVTEAFF. CDR3 DNA: TGTGCCAGCAGCTCCGGACAGGGGTGGGTAACTGAAGCTTTCTTT.

This clonotype was seen a few times. J is TRBJ2-1 and V is TRBV10-2; D not certain. The CDR3 loop spans 14 amino acids. Trimming took 4 bases from V and 5 from J, leaving 12 bases between them. Per the germline V gene, CDR1 is WSHSY and CDR2 is SAAADI. This CDR3 is CASSVGFPNNEQFF. The CDR3 region has the DNA TGCGCCAGCAGTGTAGGTTTCCCGAACAATGAGCAGTTCTTC.

V is TRBV3-1 and J is TRBJ2-3, with D perhaps matching TRBD1 or TRBD2 (6 bases each). From germline, CDR1 is LGHDT and CDR2 YNNKEL (reference sequence). Trimming pared 5 bases from V and 5 bases from J, leaving 11 bases between. The CDR3 loop spans 13 amino acids. CDR3 amino acids: CASSKRGEDTQYF. CDR3 DNA: TGTGCCAGCAGCAAAAGGGGGGAAGATACGCAGTATTTT.

This clonotype was counted many times. The chain couples TRBV7-9 to TRBJ1-4; D remains unclear. This CDR3 has 16 amino acids. Germline V gives CDR1 SEHNR, CDR2 FQNEAQ (reference sequence). Trimming left V 5 bases short and J 8 bases short, with 21 bases between. The CDR3 region has the DNA TGTGCCAGCAGCCGGACCGACGCGGGCCGTTTGGAAAAACTGTTTTTT. It specifies CASSRTDAGRLEKLFF.

A note on this clonotype: One junction end does not reproduce the germline sequence, and a read error may be involved. This chain links TRBV12-3 or TRBV12-4 with TRBJ2-1; perhaps TRBD2 as D (5 bases). There are 14 residues in the CDR3. The CDR3 bases are TGTGCCGGCAGTTGGGTCGCGGGTAACAATGAGCAGTTCTTC. Amino acids: CAGSWVAGNNEQFF.

This clonotype has just a few counts. The rearrangement links TRBV4-1 to TRBJ1-4, with 7 bases lining up with TRBD1. The germline CDR1 and CDR2 sequences are MGHRA and YSYEKL. CDR3 size: 17 residues. V was pared by 1 base and J by 5 bases, with 10 bases of the junction left unmatched. The CDR3 bases are TGCGCCAGCAGCCAAGCGGGCAGGGGGGGCGAAAATGAAAAACTGTTTTTT. This sequence encodes CASSQAGRGGENEKLFF.

This chain connects TRBV5-1 to TRBJ2-1; 12 bases match TRBD2. CDR1 and CDR2 from the germline V gene are SGHRS and YFSETQ. V shed 4 bases, J shed 4 bases, and the junction held 6 bases outside the gene matches. This CDR3 has 16 amino acids. As DNA, the CDR3 is TGCGCCAGCAGCGCCAGACTAGCGGGGGATTACAATGAGCAGTTCTTC. It translates to CASSARLAGDYNEQFF.

CDR3 in DNA: TGTGCCAGCAGTGGGGTAGCCGAGCAGTACTTC. Amino acid sequence: CASSGVAEQYF. The rearrangement links TRBV6-1 to TRBJ2-7; unclear D gene. The CDR3 consists of 11 residues. The V and J ends lost 4 bases and 6 bases respectively, with 7 bases between them. Germline CDR1 and CDR2: MNHNS and SASEGT.

This chain uses TRBV12-3 or TRBV12-4 with TRBJ2-5, with D maybe TRBD2 (5 bases). The CDR3 totals 14 residues. V was trimmed by 5 bases and J by 5 bases, leaving 15 bases between them. CDR3 nucleotide sequence: TGTGCCAGCAGTAGGGCGTCGGGGATGGAGACCCAGTACTTC. Translated, it gives CASSRASGMETQYF.

The chain recombines TRBV29-1 with TRBJ1-4, with a tentative D call TRBD1 (6 bases). Per germline, CDR1 SQVTM and CDR2 ANQGSEA. The CDR3 covers 13 residues. Between the trimmed V and J ends, which lost 4 bases and 7 bases, there was a span of 13 bases. The CDR3 region has the DNA TGCAGCGTTGGGACAGCGAGTAGTGAAAAACTGTTTTTT. Its translation: CSVGTASSEKLFF. Filled out from reference TRBV29-1 and TRBJ1-4, the complete variable domain reads SAVISQKPSRDICQRGTSLTIQCQVDSQVTMMFWYRQQPGQSLTLIATANQGSEATYESGFVIDKFPISRPNLTFSTLTVSNMSPEDSSIYLCSVGTASSEKLFFGSGTQLSVL.

This clonotype appeared a few times. The chain employs TRBV11-2 and TRBJ1-1, with D uncertain. Trimming removed 1 base at V and 0 bases at J, with 6 bases between. Germline V gene lookup returns CDR1 SGHAT and CDR2 FQNNGV. This CDR3 spans 14 amino acids. The CDR3 nucleotides are TGTGCCAGCAGCTTAGGGCTGGTGAACACTGAAGCTTTCTTT. Residues: CASSLGLVNTEAFF. Drawing the rest from reference TRBV11-2 and TRBJ1-1, the complete variable domain is EAGVAQSPRYKIIEKRQSVAFWCNPISGHATLYWYQQILGQGPKLLIQFQNNGVVDDSQLPKDRFSAERLKGVDSTLKIQPAKLEDSAVYLCASSLGLVNTEAFFGQGTRLTVV.

This clonotype was detected only a few times. The V call is TRBV12-3 or TRBV12-4, the J call TRBJ1-1; no definite D call. This CDR3 spans 13 amino acids. The germline V and J ends were trimmed by 3 bases and 1 base, with 6 bases remaining between them. In nucleotides, the CDR3 is TGTGCCAGCAGTTTTATGAGGAACACTGAAGCTTTCTTT. Its translation is CASSFMRNTEAFF.

This clonotype came up a few times. The rearrangement links TRBV10-3 to TRBJ1-6; no clear D gene. The CDR3 totals 14 residues. The ends were cut back, 2 bases at V and 10 bases at J, with 12 bases in the middle. The V gene's germline CDR1 is ENHRY and CDR2 SYGVKD. The CDR3 loop reads CAISEAQRSSPLHF. The CDR3 DNA follows: TGTGCCATCAGTGAGGCCCAGCGCTCATCACCCCTCCACTTT.